This T cell receptor (beta chain) was captured in a study of cytomegalovirus exposure and HLA in healthy donors. The J segment lost 0 bases and the V segment lost 5 bases, leaving 4 bases of the junction unmatched. Germline V gives CDR1 MNHEY, CDR2 SMNVEV (reference sequence). There are 16 residues in the CDR3. Study findings and constraints: Some highly shared sequence variants likely arose as a pipeline artifact. CMV serostatus was the only recorded immune exposure for donors. Reportedly, TCR beta sequences accurately predicted HLA-A and HLA-B alleles in most subjects.

As to this clone: What it binds is unknown.

PCR was performed using 60 Vbeta and 13 Jbeta primers. TCRdb's copy holds only in-frame clones and misses some; the assay was immunoSEQ multiplex PCR. The sample shows under 200,000 clones, almost 85% of them seen only once. The V and J genes are TRBV27 and TRBJ2-1, with 10 bases identical to TRBD2. The TCR comes from a boy under 10 years old in good health and CMV-seronegative. The sample comprised PBMCs. CDR3 nucleotide sequence: TGTGCCAGCAGTCCCGGGACTAGCGTCTCCTACAATGAGCAGTTCTTC. It encodes CASSPGTSVSYNEQFF.